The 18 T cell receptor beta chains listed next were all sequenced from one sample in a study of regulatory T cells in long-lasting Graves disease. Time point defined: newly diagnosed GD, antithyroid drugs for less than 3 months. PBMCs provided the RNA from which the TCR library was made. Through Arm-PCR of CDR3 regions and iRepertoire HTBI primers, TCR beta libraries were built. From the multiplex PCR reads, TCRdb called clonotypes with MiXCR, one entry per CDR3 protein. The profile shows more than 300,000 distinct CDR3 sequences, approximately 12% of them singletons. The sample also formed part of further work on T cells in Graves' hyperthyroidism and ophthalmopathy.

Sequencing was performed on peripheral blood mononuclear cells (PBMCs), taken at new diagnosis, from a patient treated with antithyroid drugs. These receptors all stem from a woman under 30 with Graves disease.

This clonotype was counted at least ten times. The CDR3, as DNA: TGCAGTGCTAGAGATGGGCTAGCGGGGGGCCAATACCACAATGAGCAGTTCTTC. This translates into CSARDGLAGGQYHNEQFF. J is TRBJ2-1 and V is TRBV20-1, with 11 nucleotides matching TRBD2. After removal of 0 bases from V and 5 bases from J, the junction contained 12 bases not matched to a gene. CDR3 length equals 18 residues. Per the germline V gene, CDR1 is DFQATT and CDR2 is SNEGSKA (reference sequence).

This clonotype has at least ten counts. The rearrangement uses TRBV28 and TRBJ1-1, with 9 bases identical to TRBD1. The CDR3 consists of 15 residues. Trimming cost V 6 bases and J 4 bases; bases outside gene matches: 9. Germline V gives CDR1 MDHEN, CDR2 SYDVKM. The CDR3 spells CASSLGGQGITEAFF. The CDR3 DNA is TGTGCCAGCAGCTTGGGGGGACAGGGAATCACTGAAGCTTTCTTT.

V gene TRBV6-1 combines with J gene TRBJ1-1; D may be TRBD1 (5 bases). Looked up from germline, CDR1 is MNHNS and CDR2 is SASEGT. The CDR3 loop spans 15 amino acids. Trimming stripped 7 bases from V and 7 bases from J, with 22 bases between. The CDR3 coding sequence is TGTGCCAGCAATGACCCGGGACCCCCTATTGTTGAAGCTTTCTTT. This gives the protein CASNDPGPPIVEAFF.

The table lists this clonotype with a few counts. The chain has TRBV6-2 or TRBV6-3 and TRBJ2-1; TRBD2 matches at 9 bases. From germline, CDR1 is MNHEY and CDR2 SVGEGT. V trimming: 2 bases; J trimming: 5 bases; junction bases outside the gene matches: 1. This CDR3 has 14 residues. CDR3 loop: CASSYAGGNNEQFF. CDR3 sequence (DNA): TGTGCCAGCAGTTACGCGGGAGGGAACAATGAGCAGTTCTTC.

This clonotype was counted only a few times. The CDR3 protein is CASSFVGGETQYF. As DNA, the CDR3 is TGCGCCAGCAGCTTCGTTGGGGGGGAGACCCAGTACTTC. The chain combines TRBV5-1 with TRBJ2-5; the D gene is possibly TRBD2 (6 bases). The ends were cut back, 2 bases at V and 5 bases at J, with 10 bases in the middle. CDR3 length: 13 residues. Germline lookup yields CDR1 SGHRS and CDR2 YFSETQ.

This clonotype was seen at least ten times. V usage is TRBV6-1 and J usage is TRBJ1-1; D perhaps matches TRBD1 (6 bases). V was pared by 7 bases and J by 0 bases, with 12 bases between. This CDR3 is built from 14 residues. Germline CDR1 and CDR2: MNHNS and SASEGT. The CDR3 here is CASNLQGMNTEAFF. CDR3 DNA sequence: TGTGCCAGCAACCTCCAGGGGATGAACACTGAAGCTTTCTTT.

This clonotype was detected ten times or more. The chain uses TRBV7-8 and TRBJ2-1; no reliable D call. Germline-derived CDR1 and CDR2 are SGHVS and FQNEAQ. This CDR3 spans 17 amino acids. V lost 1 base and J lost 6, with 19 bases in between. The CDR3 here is CASSLGFPYPPGNEQFF. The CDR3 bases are TGTGCCAGCAGCTTAGGGTTCCCCTACCCCCCTGGCAATGAGCAGTTCTTC.

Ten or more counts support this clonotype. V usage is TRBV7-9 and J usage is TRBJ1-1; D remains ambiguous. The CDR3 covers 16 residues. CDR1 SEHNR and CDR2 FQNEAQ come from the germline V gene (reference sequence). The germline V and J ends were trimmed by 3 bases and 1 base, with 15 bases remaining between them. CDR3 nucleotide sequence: TGTGCCAGCAGCTTCCCGGCCTCGGGTACGAACACTGAAGCTTTCTTT. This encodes CASSFPASGTNTEAFF.

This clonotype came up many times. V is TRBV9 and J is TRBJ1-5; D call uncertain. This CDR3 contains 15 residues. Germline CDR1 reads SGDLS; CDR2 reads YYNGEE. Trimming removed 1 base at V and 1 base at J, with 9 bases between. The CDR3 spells CASSVSGGSNQPQHF. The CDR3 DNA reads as TGTGCCAGCAGCGTATCAGGCGGAAGCAATCAGCCCCAGCATTTT.

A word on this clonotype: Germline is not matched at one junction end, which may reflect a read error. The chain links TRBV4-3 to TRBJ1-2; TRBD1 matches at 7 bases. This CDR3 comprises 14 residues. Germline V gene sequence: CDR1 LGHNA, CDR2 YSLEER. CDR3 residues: CGSSQGRQGEGYTF. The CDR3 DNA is TGCGGCAGCAGCCAGGGTAGACAGGGAGAGGGCTACACCTTC.

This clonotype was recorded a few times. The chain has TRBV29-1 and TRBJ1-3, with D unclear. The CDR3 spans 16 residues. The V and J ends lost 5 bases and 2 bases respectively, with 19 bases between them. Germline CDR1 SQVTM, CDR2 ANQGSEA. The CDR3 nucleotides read TGCAGCGTTTCGGTGGTTCGGGGTACCCCTGGAAACACCATATATTTT. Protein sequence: CSVSVVRGTPGNTIYF.

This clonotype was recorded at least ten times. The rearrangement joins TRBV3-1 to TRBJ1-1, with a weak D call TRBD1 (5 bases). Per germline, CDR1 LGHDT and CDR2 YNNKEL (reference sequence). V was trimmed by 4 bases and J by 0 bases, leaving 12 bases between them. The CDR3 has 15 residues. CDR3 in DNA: TGTGCCAGCAGCCGAATTGGGGGGTTGAACACTGAAGCTTTCTTT. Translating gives CASSRIGGLNTEAFF.

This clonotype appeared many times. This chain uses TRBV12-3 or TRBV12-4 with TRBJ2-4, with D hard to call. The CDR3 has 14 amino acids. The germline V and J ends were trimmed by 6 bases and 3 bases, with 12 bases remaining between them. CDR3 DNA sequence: TGTGCCAGCAGCCGCGCCGGGCTCAAAAACATTCAGTACTTC. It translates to CASSRAGLKNIQYF.

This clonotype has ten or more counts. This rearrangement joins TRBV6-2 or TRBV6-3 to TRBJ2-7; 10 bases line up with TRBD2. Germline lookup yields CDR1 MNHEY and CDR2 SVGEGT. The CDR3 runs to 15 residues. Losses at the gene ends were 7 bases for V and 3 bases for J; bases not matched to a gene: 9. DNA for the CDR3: TGTGCCAGCAAGGCTAGCGGGAGTTGGAGCTACGAGCAGTACTTC. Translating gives CASKASGSWSYEQYF.

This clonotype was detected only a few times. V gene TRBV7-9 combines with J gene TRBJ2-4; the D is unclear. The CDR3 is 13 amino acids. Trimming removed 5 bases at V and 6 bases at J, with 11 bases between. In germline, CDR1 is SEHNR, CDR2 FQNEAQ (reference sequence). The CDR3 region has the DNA TGTGCCAGCAGCCTGATGGACGGAAACATTCAGTACTTC. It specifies CASSLMDGNIQYF.

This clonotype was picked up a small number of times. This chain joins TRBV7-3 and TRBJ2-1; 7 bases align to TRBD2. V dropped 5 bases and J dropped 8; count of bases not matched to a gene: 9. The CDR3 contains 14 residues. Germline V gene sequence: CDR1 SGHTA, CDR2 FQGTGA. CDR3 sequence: CASSAGRSNDEQFF. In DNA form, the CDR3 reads TGTGCCAGCAGCGCCGGGAGGAGTAACGATGAGCAGTTCTTC.

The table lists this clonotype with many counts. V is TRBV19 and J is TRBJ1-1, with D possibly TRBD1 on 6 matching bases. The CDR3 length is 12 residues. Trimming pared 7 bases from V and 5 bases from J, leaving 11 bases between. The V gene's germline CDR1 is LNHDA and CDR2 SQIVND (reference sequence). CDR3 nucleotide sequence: TGTGCCAGTAAGTTGGGGGCTACTGAAGCTTTCTTT. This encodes CASKLGATEAFF.

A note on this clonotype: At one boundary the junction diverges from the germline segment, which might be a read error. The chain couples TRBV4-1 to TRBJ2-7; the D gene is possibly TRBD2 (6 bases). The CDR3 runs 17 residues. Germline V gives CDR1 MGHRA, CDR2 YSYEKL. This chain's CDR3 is CASSQETWDLTSHEQYF. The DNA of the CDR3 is TGCGCCAGCAGTCAAGAGACCTGGGACTTGACCTCCCACGAGCAGTACTTC.